These 6 T cell receptor beta chains were all obtained from the same sample, sequenced in a study of spatial heterogeneity in lung cancer. TCRdb recomputed calls from the 5' RACE reads with MiXCR, one row per CDR3 protein. This table holds 60,000 to 80,000 distinct CDR3 sequences, 13% found once. Noted time point: sample taken at primary tumor resection. Unsorted whole RNA samples from tumor, nontumor lung or frozen PBMC were sequenced. This specimen was PBMCs, taken at surgery. The origin of the receptors is a male donor with early-stage non-small cell lung cancer.

The gene calls are TRBV6-6 and TRBJ1-1; unclear D gene. Trimming took 5 bases from V and 5 from J, leaving 9 bases between them. The CDR3 covers 12 residues. CDR1 MNHNY and CDR2 SVGAGI come from the germline V gene (reference sequence). CDR3 loop: CASSPGWTEAFF. In DNA form, the CDR3 reads TGTGCCAGCAGTCCTGGATGGACTGAAGCTTTCTTT.

V and J are TRBV27 and TRBJ2-2; D is undetermined. The CDR3 length is 15 residues. With 2 bases removed from V and 4 bases from J, the gap between germline ends came to 11 bases. Germline V gene data show CDR1 as MNHEY and CDR2 as SMNVEV (reference sequence). CDR3 sequence reads: CASSLSWVGTGELFF. The CDR3 DNA is TGTGCCAGCAGTTTAAGCTGGGTCGGCACCGGGGAGCTGTTTTTT.

This clonotype was detected only a few times. The chain combines TRBV12-3 or TRBV12-4 with TRBJ2-1; TRBD2 matches 9 bases. J lost 7 bases, V lost 3 bases, and 4 bases had no gene match. CDR3 length equals 14 residues. The CDR3: CASSFLAGQNEQFF. DNA of the CDR3: TGTGCCAGCAGTTTCCTAGCGGGGCAAAATGAGCAGTTCTTC.

This clonotype was picked up a small number of times. CDR3 in DNA: TGCGCCAGCAGCCAAGATACTACAGGGTATGAGCCGTCACCCCTCCACTTT. Encoded protein: CASSQDTTGYEPSPLHF. The chain carries TRBV5-1 and TRBJ1-6; TRBD1 is a possible D gene (6 bases). Trimming removed 4 bases at V and 10 bases at J, with 24 bases between. Germline CDR1 is SGHRS and CDR2 is YFSETQ. CDR3 length equals 17 residues.

The chain has TRBV19 and TRBJ1-2, with D possibly being TRBD1 (6 bases). The CDR3 has 16 amino acids. V was trimmed by 5 bases and J by 2 bases, leaving 18 bases between them. In germline, CDR1 is LNHDA, CDR2 SQIVND (reference sequence). CDR3 DNA: TGTGCCAGTAGTCCCAGGGACATCCGAGAGAACTATGGCTACACCTTC. Its translation: CASSPRDIRENYGYTF.

The V gene is TRBV10-3, the J gene TRBJ2-7, with D uncertain. CDR3 length: 15 residues. With 9 bases removed from V and 3 bases from J, the gap between germline ends came to 21 bases. Germline CDR1 and CDR2: ENHRY and SYGVKD. The CDR3 nucleotides read TGTGCCATATCAAGCTCTGGTGGGGAACTCTACGAGCAGTACTTC. It translates to CAISSSGGELYEQYF.